Each of the 14 T cell receptor beta chains below was sequenced from the same sample in a study of blood T cells in healthy people across ages. The use of a sample-barcoded 5' primer and a J-beta primer mix characterized a second PCR of 7 to 11 cycles. TCRdb analysed the 5' RACE reads with MiXCR anew, one entry per CDR3 protein. Of about 570,000 distinct CDR3 sequences listed, roughly a quarter are singletons. The same data also contributed to another study, on T cells of mothers and their children.

Sequencing input: blood. The source of these receptors is a boy aged 2 to 10 in good health.

The gene calls are TRBV6-2 or TRBV6-3 and TRBJ2-5; TRBD1 matches 8 bases. The V gene end was trimmed by 2 bases and the J gene end by 4 bases; junction bases not matched to a gene: 6. This CDR3 is 15 amino acids long. Looked up from germline, CDR1 is MNHEY and CDR2 is SVGEGT. CDR3 amino acids: CASSYGPGGGETQYF. In DNA form, the CDR3 reads TGTGCCAGCAGTTACGGGCCAGGGGGCGGAGAGACCCAGTACTTC.

The chain uses TRBV12-3 or TRBV12-4 and TRBJ2-7; D is uncertain. This CDR3 contains 12 residues. V lost 6 bases and J lost 6, with 12 bases in between. For the CDR3, the DNA is TGTGCCAGCAGCCTACGGTCTGTCGAGCAGTACTTC. Translating it yields CASSLRSVEQYF.

This clonotype was seen only a few times. The V and J genes are TRBV29-1 and TRBJ1-4; 9 positions match TRBD1. V lost 3 bases to trimming and J lost 6 bases; unmatched junction nucleotides: 8. The germline CDR1 and CDR2 sequences are SQVTM and ANQGSEA. This CDR3 has 15 amino acids. The CDR3 region is CSVERTGEYDEKLFF. The DNA for the CDR3 is TGCAGCGTTGAGAGGACAGGGGAATACGATGAAAAACTGTTTTTT.

Worth noting for this clonotype: The germline gene is not matched at one end of the junction; a read error may be the cause. The chain couples TRBV5-6 to TRBJ2-5, with 9 bases fitting TRBD1. CDR1 SGHDT and CDR2 YYEEEE come from the germline V gene. The CDR3 is 13 amino acids. The CDR3 DNA reads as TGTGCCAGCAGCTTCACAGGGGGCAATGAGCGGTTCTTC. Translating it yields CASSFTGGNERFF. Filled out from reference TRBV5-6 and TRBJ2-5, the complete variable domain reads DAGVTQSPTHLIKTRGQQVTLRCSPKSGHDTVSWYQQALGQGPQFIFQYYEEEERQRGNFPDRFSGHQFPNYSSELNVNALLLGDSALYLCASSFTGGNERFFGPGTRLLVL.

V is TRBV20-1 and J is TRBJ2-3, with D perhaps matching TRBD2 (5 bases). Germline loops: CDR1 DFQATT, CDR2 SNEGSKA (reference sequence). There are 14 residues in the CDR3. Trimming took 0 bases from V and 2 from J, leaving 9 bases between them. CDR3 in DNA: TGCAGTGCTAGAGATCTGGACTCCACAGATACGCAGTATTTT. Amino acid sequence: CSARDLDSTDTQYF.

V is TRBV4-3 and J is TRBJ2-7, with TRBD2 identical over 8 bases. This CDR3 has 14 residues. The germline CDR1 and CDR2 sequences are LGHNA and YSLEER. V trimming: 0 bases; J trimming: 4 bases; junction bases outside the gene matches: 2. CDR3 amino acids: CASSQDSSGYEQYF. Written as DNA, the CDR3 is TGCGCCAGCAGCCAAGATTCTAGCGGGTACGAGCAGTACTTC.

This clonotype has just a few counts. The chain is built from TRBV3-1 and TRBJ2-3; D is perhaps TRBD1 or TRBD2 (5 bases each). CDR1 is LGHDT and CDR2 is YNNKEL in the germline V gene (reference sequence). Trimming pared 4 bases from V and 0 bases from J, leaving 17 bases between. CDR3 length equals 17 residues. Here the CDR3 DNA reads TGTGCCAGCAGCCGACGGCTTCCGGGGCGTAGCACAGATACGCAGTATTTT. This gives the protein CASSRRLPGRSTDTQYF.

This chain connects TRBV29-1 to TRBJ1-4; D possibly corresponds to TRBD1 (5 bases). Trimming took off 0 bases at V and 7 bases at J, with 9 bases between the two ends. Germline V gene sequence: CDR1 SQVTM, CDR2 ANQGSEA. This CDR3 region has 13 residues. This chain's CDR3 is CSVEDLGGEKLFF. The CDR3 coding sequence is TGCAGCGTTGAAGACCTCGGGGGTGAAAAACTGTTTTTT.

V is TRBV25-1 and J is TRBJ2-7; D gene unclear. The CDR3 has 15 residues. V gave up 5 bases and J gave up 0 bases, with 14 bases separating them. Germline V gives CDR1 MGHDK, CDR2 SYGVNS. DNA of the CDR3: TGTGCCAGCAGTCCTACAGCGTTCCGCTCCTACGAGCAGTACTTC. It encodes CASSPTAFRSYEQYF.

This chain connects TRBV12-3 or TRBV12-4 to TRBJ2-5; D is possibly TRBD1 or TRBD2 (5 bases each). The J call is uncertain, as TRBJ2-7 better fits the DNA end. The CDR3 extends over 15 amino acids. For the CDR3, the DNA is TGTGCCAGCAGTCCCCCGGGACGTGGAACCTACGAGCAGTACTTC. This sequence encodes CASSPPGRGTYEQYF.

This clonotype was picked up a small number of times. The V call is TRBV12-3 or TRBV12-4, the J call TRBJ1-4; D may be TRBD1 (5 bases). The CDR3 runs to 15 residues. V was trimmed by 7 bases and J by 0 bases, leaving 12 bases between them. Here the CDR3 reads CASTRATATNEKLFF. The CDR3 nucleotides are TGTGCCAGCACCAGGGCGACAGCAACTAATGAAAAACTGTTTTTT.

This sequence joins TRBV18 and TRBJ2-2; 7 bases agree with TRBD2. The CDR3 totals 15 residues. The V segment lost 6 bases and the J segment 4 bases; nucleotides outside the gene matches: 8. Germline CDR1 and CDR2: KGHSH and LQKENI. CDR3 bases: TGTGCCAGCTCCCCGGCCGGGACTACCACCGGGGAGCTGTTTTTT. Translated, it gives CASSPAGTTTGELFF. The variable domain in full, with the rest retrieved from reference TRBV18 and TRBJ2-2, is NAGVMQNPRHLVRRRGQEARLRCSPMKGHSHVYWYRQLPEEGLKFMVYLQKENIIDESGMPKERFSAEFPKEGPSILRIQQVVRGDSAAYFCASSPAGTTTGELFFGEGSRLTVL.

The J gene is TRBJ2-1, the V gene TRBV13; TRBD2 matches at 10 bases. The DNA end lines up better with TRBJ2-7; the J call may be wrong. The CDR3 consists of 14 residues. The germline V gene has CDR1 PRHDT and CDR2 FYEKMQ (reference sequence). This CDR3 is CASSSWTSGYEQYF. CDR3 nucleotides: TGTGCCAGCAGCTCGTGGACTAGCGGCTACGAGCAGTACTTC.

This rearrangement joins TRBV20-1 to TRBJ1-2; D not certain. The germline CDR1 and CDR2 sequences are DFQATT and SNEGSKA (reference sequence). The CDR3 has 13 residues. V was pared by 1 base and J by 6 bases, with 12 bases between. CDR3 loop: CSARAPGWDGYTF. The CDR3 DNA is TGCAGTGCTAGAGCTCCGGGGTGGGATGGCTACACCTTC.